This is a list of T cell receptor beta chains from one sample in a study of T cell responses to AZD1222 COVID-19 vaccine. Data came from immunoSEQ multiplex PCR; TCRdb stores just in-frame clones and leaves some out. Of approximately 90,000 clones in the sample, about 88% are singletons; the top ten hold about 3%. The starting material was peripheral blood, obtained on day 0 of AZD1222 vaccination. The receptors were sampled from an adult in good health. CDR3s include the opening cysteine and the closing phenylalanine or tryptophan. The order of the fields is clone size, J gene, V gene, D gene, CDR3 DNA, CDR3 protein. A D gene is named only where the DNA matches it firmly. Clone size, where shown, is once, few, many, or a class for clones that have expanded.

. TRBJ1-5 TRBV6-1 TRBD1 TGTGCCAGCAGTGAAGTCCCGGACAGGGGATATAGCAATCAGCCCCAGCATTTT CASSEVPDRGYSNQPQHF
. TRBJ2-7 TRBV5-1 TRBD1 TGCGCCAGCAGCTACCAGACAGGGATTATGTACGAGCAGTACTTC CASSYQTGIMYEQYF
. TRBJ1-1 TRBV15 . TGTGCCACCAGCAGAGATCTAGGCAGGGCCAGGAACACTGAAGCTTTCTTT CATSRDLGRARNTEAFF
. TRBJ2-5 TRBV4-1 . TGCGCCAGCAGCCAAGGGAGGGACTCTGGGGGGACCCAGTACTTC CASSQGRDSGGTQYF
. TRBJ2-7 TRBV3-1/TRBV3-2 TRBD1 TGTGCCAGCAGCCACAAGCCTCAGACAGGGGGCGCCTACGAGCAGTACTTC CASSHKPQTGGAYEQYF
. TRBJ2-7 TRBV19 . TGTGCCAGTAGGAAGGGGTCCGCCTACGAGCAGTACTTC CASRKGSAYEQYF
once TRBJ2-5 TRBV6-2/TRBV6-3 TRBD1 TGTGCCAGCAGTTCCGGGACAGGGGAAGAGACCCAGTACTTC CASSSGTGEETQYF
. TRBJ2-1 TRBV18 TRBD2 TGTGCCAGCTCACGAGCGGGGCCTGACAATGAGCAGTTCTTC CASSRAGPDNEQFF
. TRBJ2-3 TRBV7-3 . TGTGCCAGCAGCTTAAAGGGGGATACGCAGTATTTT CASSLKGDTQYF
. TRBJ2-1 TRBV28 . TGTGCCAGCAGTGTCAGGGACAATGAGCAGTTCTTC CASSVRDNEQFF
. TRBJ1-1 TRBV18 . TGTGCCAGCTCACCACGTGGACCTGAGGGGCGGGGAACTGAAGCTTTCTTT CASSPRGPEGRGTEAFF
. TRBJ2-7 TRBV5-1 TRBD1 TGCGCCAGCAGCGCGGGACAGGGAAGCTACGAGCAGTACTTC CASSAGQGSYEQYF
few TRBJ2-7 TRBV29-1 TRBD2 TGCAGCGTTACGACTAGCGGGAGGACCCACGAGCAGTACTTC CSVTTSGRTHEQYF
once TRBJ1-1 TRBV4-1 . TGCGCCAGCAGCCAGGTCATAATAAGGAGGAGCACTGAAGCTTTCTTT CASSQVIIRRSTEAFF